A single sample is the source of the 29 T cell receptor beta chains below, sequenced in a study of T cell repertoires in cytomegalovirus infection (dated by TCRdb to between 2019 and 2020). TCRdb shows the sequencer as Illumina HiSeq 1500. TCRdb trimmed the raw reads at Q25, called clones with MiXCR and kept productive beta chains. For every CDR3 protein sequence, its rows merge into one entry that carries the most common genes and DNA. The sample yields about 310,000 distinct CDR3 sequences; roughly a sixth were counted once. Clones ranked in the top ten supply around 12% of the sample. Sequencing input: PBMCs. The receptors here all came from a human donor in good health (CMV status not recorded). Some clones in this sample may be carry-over from other donors' samples.

The rearrangement uses TRBV18 and TRBJ2-7; D possibly corresponds to TRBD1 (6 bases). From germline, CDR1 is KGHSH and CDR2 LQKENI. CDR3 size: 15 residues. V lost 3 bases to trimming and J lost 2 bases, with 14 bases between them. The CDR3 reads CASSPRAAGAYEQYF. CDR3 in DNA: TGTGCCAGCTCACCTCGGGCCGCAGGGGCCTACGAGCAGTACTTC.

This clonotype occurred many times. The chain carries TRBV12-3 or TRBV12-4 and TRBJ1-2; 10 bases line up with TRBD1. This CDR3 comprises 15 residues. V was clipped by 6 bases and J by 1 base; unmatched bases: 5. CDR3 sequence (DNA): TGTGCCAGCAGACAAGGGACAGGGGATAACTATGGCTACACCTTC. Its translation is CASRQGTGDNYGYTF.

The gene calls are TRBV2 and TRBJ2-7; D perhaps matches TRBD1 (5 bases). Germline CDR1 SNHLY, CDR2 FYNNEI. The CDR3 loop spans 15 amino acids. Trimming removed 7 bases at V and 3 bases at J, with 19 bases between. CDR3 sequence: CASTRLGQGFYEQYF. DNA for the CDR3: TGTGCCAGCACCCGACTGGGGCAAGGGTTCTACGAGCAGTACTTC.

This clonotype turned up a few times. The rearrangement joins TRBV27 to TRBJ2-2, with 7 positions matching TRBD2. Trimming at V came to 1 base and at J to 1 base, leaving 0 bases not matched to a gene. The CDR3 has 15 amino acids. Germline-derived CDR1 and CDR2 are MNHEY and SMNVEV (reference sequence). This CDR3 reads CASSLWGGNTGELFF. CDR3 nucleotide sequence: TGTGCCAGCAGTTTATGGGGGGGGAACACCGGGGAGCTGTTTTTT.

The sample holds many counts of this clonotype. The rearrangement joins TRBV5-4 to TRBJ2-3; D is unclear. From germline, CDR1 is SGHNT and CDR2 YYREEE (reference sequence). CDR3 length equals 16 residues. With 1 base removed from V and 2 bases from J, the gap between germline ends came to 14 bases. In nucleotides, the CDR3 is TGTGCCAGCAGCTTGTGGCGGTTGGGTCTCACAGATACGCAGTATTTT. Its protein is CASSLWRLGLTDTQYF.

This clonotype was observed many times. The rearrangement links TRBV2 to TRBJ1-5; 7 bases are shared with TRBD1. Trimming removed 5 bases from V and 6 bases from J; junction bases left unmatched: 7. The CDR3 runs to 14 residues. Germline CDR1 reads SNHLY; CDR2 reads FYNNEI. CDR3 DNA sequence: TGTGCCAGCAGTTCAACAGGGGCAGTTCAGCCCCAGCATTTT. Its protein product is CASSSTGAVQPQHF.

Ten or more counts support this clonotype. The chain links TRBV10-3 to TRBJ2-6; D gene ambiguous. The CDR3 is made up of 13 amino acids. Germline CDR1 is ENHRY and CDR2 is SYGVKD. V lost 10 bases to trimming and J lost 0 bases, with 7 bases between them. The CDR3 DNA reads TGTGCCACTGGTCGCTCTGGGGCCAACGTCCTGACTTTC. This codes for CATGRSGANVLTF.

This clonotype was counted at least ten times. The genes are TRBV3-1 and TRBJ2-3; D remains ambiguous. In germline, CDR1 is LGHDT, CDR2 YNNKEL (reference sequence). V lost 5 bases, J lost 10 bases, and 13 bases lay in between. This CDR3 has 12 amino acids. The CDR3, as DNA: TGTGCCAGCAGCGTTACTACTTCTTCGCAGTATTTT. Its translation: CASSVTTSSQYF.

This clonotype showed up just a few times. This chain joins TRBV14 and TRBJ1-2; D not resolved. Looked up from germline, CDR1 is SGHDN and CDR2 is FVKESK. This CDR3 contains 13 residues. V gave up 0 bases and J gave up 8 bases, with 10 bases separating them. DNA for the CDR3: TGTGCCAGCAGCCAAGATGGATGGACGGGCTACACCTTC. Translation gives CASSQDGWTGYTF.

The genes are TRBV20-1 and TRBJ2-7, with 9 bases lining up with TRBD1. Germline V lookup: CDR1 DFQATT, CDR2 SNEGSKA (reference sequence). CDR3 size: 13 residues. CDR3 DNA sequence: TGCAGCCCCAGGGCTGGGACAGGGTCCGAGCAGTACTTC. Protein product: CSPRAGTGSEQYF.

This clonotype was observed at least ten times. The chain carries TRBV20-1 and TRBJ1-3; D not certain. This CDR3 region has 15 residues. Germline V gene data show CDR1 as DFQATT and CDR2 as SNEGSKA (reference sequence). Deletions cut 5 bases from V and 0 bases from J, with 14 bases between. The CDR3 is CSAPNLGGSGNTIYF. The CDR3 nucleotides are TGCAGTGCTCCCAACTTAGGCGGCTCTGGAAACACCATATATTTT.

The CDR3 DNA sequence: TGTGCCATCAGTACTAGCGAGATCGAGCAGTACTTC. Translating it yields CAISTSEIEQYF. The genes are TRBV10-3 and TRBJ2-7; 7 bases are a match to TRBD2. J was trimmed by 6 bases and V by 5 bases; bases with no gene match: 4. The germline gives CDR1 ENHRY, CDR2 SYGVKD. The CDR3 length is 12 residues.

This clonotype was detected ten times or more. This sequence joins TRBV7-2 and TRBJ2-7, with D tentatively TRBD1 (5 bases). V shed 5 bases and J shed 0 bases, with 14 bases lying between them. The CDR3 is 15 amino acids. Germline V gene lookup returns CDR1 SGHTA and CDR2 FQGNSA. This chain's CDR3 is CASSPGQRSSYEQYF. Written as DNA, the CDR3 is TGTGCCAGCAGCCCAGGACAAAGGAGCTCCTACGAGCAGTACTTC.

Many counts were recorded for this clonotype. The chain uses TRBV6-6 and TRBJ2-5; 7 nucleotides agree with TRBD2. V lost 2 bases and J lost 4; bases outside the gene matches: 4. This CDR3 has 14 amino acids. Germline V gene sequence: CDR1 MNHNY, CDR2 SVGAGI (reference sequence). The CDR3 region has the DNA TGTGCCAGCAGTTACGTGGAGCGGGGAGAGACCCAGTACTTC. This translates into CASSYVERGETQYF.

The V call is TRBV20-1, the J call TRBJ1-6; no firm D call. Germline V lookup: CDR1 DFQATT, CDR2 SNEGSKA (reference sequence). V dropped 3 bases and J dropped 9 bases, with 24 bases sitting between them. The CDR3 consists of 17 residues. CDR3 residues: CSASRVRGQLIGSPLHF. CDR3 DNA: TGCAGTGCTAGTAGGGTCCGGGGTCAGCTAATCGGTTCACCCCTCCACTTT.

At least ten counts were recorded for this clonotype. The chain joins TRBV12-3 or TRBV12-4 to TRBJ2-1; maybe TRBD2 (6 bases). Trimming pared 4 bases from V and 10 bases from J, leaving 14 bases between. The CDR3 spans 13 residues. The CDR3 reads CASSSREVSEQFF. In DNA form, the CDR3 reads TGTGCCAGCAGTTCCAGGGAGGTAAGCGAGCAGTTCTTC.

This clonotype has more than one count but fewer than ten. V is TRBV10-3 and J is TRBJ1-3, with D maybe TRBD1 (6 bases). The CDR3 runs to 12 residues. Trimming shortened V by 9 bases and J by 2 bases, and 8 bases separated the two germline ends. CDR1 and CDR2 from the germline V gene are ENHRY and SYGVKD. The CDR3 spells CAIEGAGNTIYF. CDR3 nucleotides: TGTGCCATAGAGGGGGCTGGAAACACCATATATTTT.

The gene calls are TRBV6-2 or TRBV6-3 and TRBJ1-5; the match to TRBD1 covers 9 bases. Germline CDR1 and CDR2: MNHEY and SVGEGT. V lost 8 bases and J lost 7; bases outside the gene matches: 9. The CDR3 is 14 residues long. Here the CDR3 DNA reads TGTGCCAGCTCAGCAGGACAGGGGACGCAGCCCCAGCATTTT. The encoded protein is CASSAGQGTQPQHF.

V and J are TRBV12-3 or TRBV12-4 and TRBJ2-7; D may be TRBD1 or TRBD2 (5 bases each). The CDR3 consists of 15 residues. V lost 7 bases and J lost 7, with 23 bases in between. The CDR3: CASTWGRVAPGEQYF. As DNA, the CDR3 is TGTGCCAGCACCTGGGGCAGGGTAGCTCCGGGGGAGCAGTACTTC.

This chain links TRBV28 with TRBJ1-6; weak D call: TRBD1 (5 bases). The CDR3 is 14 residues long. The germline V gene has CDR1 MDHEN and CDR2 SYDVKM. V was clipped by 4 bases and J by 7 bases, with 11 bases between them. Written as DNA, the CDR3 is TGTGCCAGCAGTTCCGGGACGGTGAATTCACCCCTCCACTTT. It encodes CASSSGTVNSPLHF.

This clonotype was detected ten times or more. The chain combines TRBV12-3 or TRBV12-4 with TRBJ1-1, with D possibly matching TRBD1 (5 bases). This CDR3 has 16 residues. Trimming cost V 3 bases and J 4 bases, with 18 bases left between them. DNA of the CDR3: TGTGCCAGCAGTTTCCCAGGGTATGTTGGCGGCACTGAAGCTTTCTTT. It yields the protein CASSFPGYVGGTEAFF.

The chain employs TRBV20-1 and TRBJ2-1, with TRBD2 matching over 7 bases. The V and J ends lost 3 bases and 4 bases, in that order; junction bases with no gene match: 9. CDR1 and CDR2 from the germline V gene are DFQATT and SNEGSKA (reference sequence). CDR3 length equals 15 residues. CDR3 DNA sequence: TGCAGTGCTAGGCATACTAGCGCGGGATACAATGAGCAGTTCTTC. Translated, it gives CSARHTSAGYNEQFF.

This clonotype came up many times. The J gene is TRBJ2-6, the V gene TRBV7-2; D gene uncertain. Trimming shortened V by 0 bases and J by 1 base, and 4 bases separated the two germline ends. Germline V gene lookup returns CDR1 SGHTA and CDR2 FQGNSA. CDR3 length equals 15 residues. CDR3 residues: CASSLARSGANVLTF. The CDR3 DNA is TGTGCCAGCAGCTTAGCGCGGTCTGGGGCCAACGTCCTGACTTTC. The whole variable domain, filled in from reference TRBV7-2 and TRBJ2-6, reads GAGVSQSPSNKVTEKGKDVELRCDPISGHTALYWYRQSLGQGLEFLIYFQGNSAPDKSGLPSDRFSAERTGGSVSTLTIQRTQQEDSAVYLCASSLARSGANVLTFGAGSRLTVL.

This clonotype was seen a few times. The J gene is TRBJ2-7, the V gene TRBV11-2; D perhaps matches TRBD1 (6 bases). CDR1 is SGHAT, CDR2 FQNNGV, per germline. This CDR3 comprises 15 residues. Trimming pared 5 bases from V and 3 bases from J, leaving 17 bases between. The CDR3 sequence: CASSRHEDSLYEQYF. CDR3 sequence (DNA): TGTGCCAGCAGCCGTCATGAGGACAGCCTCTACGAGCAGTACTTC.

This clonotype was recorded at least ten times. The CDR3, as DNA: TGTGCCAGCAGTCGCCGACTAGAGTTAGATACGCAGTATTTT. The encoded protein is CASSRRLELDTQYF. The chain joins TRBV27 to TRBJ2-3; perhaps TRBD2 as D (6 bases). The V gene lost 5 bases and the J gene lost 5 bases, with 14 bases spanning the gap. This CDR3 comprises 14 residues. CDR1 and CDR2 (germline): MNHEY, SMNVEV (reference sequence).

This clonotype was seen many times. The chain links TRBV19 to TRBJ2-7; D might be TRBD1 (6 bases). The CDR3 is made up of 13 amino acids. Germline-derived CDR1 and CDR2 are LNHDA and SQIVND (reference sequence). V was cut by 8 bases and J by 5 bases, with 16 bases left in between. CDR3 sequence reads: CASRRTVGNEQYF. For the CDR3, the DNA is TGTGCCAGTCGCCGGACAGTTGGTAACGAGCAGTACTTC.

This clonotype was counted only a few times. J is TRBJ2-7 and V is TRBV2; a weak D match, TRBD1 (5 bases). Per the germline V gene, CDR1 is SNHLY and CDR2 is FYNNEI. The CDR3 runs 16 residues. The germline V and J ends were trimmed by 5 bases and 4 bases, with 21 bases remaining between them. The CDR3 DNA reads as TGTGCCAGCAGTTTGTCCAGGGATCAAACCCGATACGAGCAGTACTTC. This sequence encodes CASSLSRDQTRYEQYF. The full variable domain, its missing parts supplied by reference TRBV2 and TRBJ2-7, is EPEVTQTPSHQVTQMGQEVILRCVPISNHLYFYWYRQILGQKVEFLVSFYNNEISEKSEIFDDQFSVERPDGSNFTLKIRSTKLEDSAMYFCASSLSRDQTRYEQYFGPGTRLTVT.

This clonotype was picked up many times. The chain carries TRBV7-2 and TRBJ2-1; D is unresolved. The CDR3 is made up of 12 amino acids. Trimming took off 2 bases at V and 9 bases at J, with 8 bases between the two ends. The germline gives CDR1 SGHTA, CDR2 FQGNSA. DNA for the CDR3: TGTGCCAGCAGCTTAATGGGAAGTGAGCAGTTCTTC. It yields the protein CASSLMGSEQFF.

Notes on this clonotype: One end of the junction fails to match germline, which may point to a read error. The rearrangement links TRBV12-3 or TRBV12-4 to TRBJ2-7; a weak D match, TRBD1 (6 bases). The CDR3 runs 16 residues. The CDR3: CASSFLLSGAAYEQNF. The CDR3 nucleotides are TGTGCCAGCAGTTTTCTCCTGTCAGGGGCGGCCTACGAGCAGAACTTC.